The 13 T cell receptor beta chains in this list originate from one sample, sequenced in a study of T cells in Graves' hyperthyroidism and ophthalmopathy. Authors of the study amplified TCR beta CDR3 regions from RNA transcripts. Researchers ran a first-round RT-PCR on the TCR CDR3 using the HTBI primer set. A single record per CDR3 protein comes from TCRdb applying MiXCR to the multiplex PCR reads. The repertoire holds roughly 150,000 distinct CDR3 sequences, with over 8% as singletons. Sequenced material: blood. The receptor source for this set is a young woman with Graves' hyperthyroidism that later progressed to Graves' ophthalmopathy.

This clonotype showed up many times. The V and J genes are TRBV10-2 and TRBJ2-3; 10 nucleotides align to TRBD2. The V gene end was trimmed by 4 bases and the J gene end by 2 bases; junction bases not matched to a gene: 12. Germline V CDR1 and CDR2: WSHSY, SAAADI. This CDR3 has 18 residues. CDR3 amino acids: CASSVAAGGRLNTDTQYF. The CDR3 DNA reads TGCGCCAGCAGTGTAGCAGCGGGGGGGCGGCTTAACACAGATACGCAGTATTTT.

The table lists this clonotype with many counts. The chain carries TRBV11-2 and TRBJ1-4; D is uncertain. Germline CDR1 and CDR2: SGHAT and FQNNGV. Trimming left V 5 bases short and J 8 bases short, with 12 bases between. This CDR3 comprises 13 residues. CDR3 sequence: CASSPLRGEKLFF. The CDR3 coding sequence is TGTGCCAGCAGCCCCTTGCGGGGAGAAAAACTGTTTTTT. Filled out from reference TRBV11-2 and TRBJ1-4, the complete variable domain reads EAGVAQSPRYKIIEKRQSVAFWCNPISGHATLYWYQQILGQGPKLLIQFQNNGVVDDSQLPKDRFSAERLKGVDSTLKIQPAKLEDSAVYLCASSPLRGEKLFFGSGTQLSVL.

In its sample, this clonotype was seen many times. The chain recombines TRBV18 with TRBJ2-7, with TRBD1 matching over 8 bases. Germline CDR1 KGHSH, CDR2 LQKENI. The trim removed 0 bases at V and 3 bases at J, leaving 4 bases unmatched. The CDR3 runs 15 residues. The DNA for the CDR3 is TGTGCCAGCTCACCACCTCAGGGGGCGCACTACGAGCAGTACTTC. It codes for CASSPPQGAHYEQYF.

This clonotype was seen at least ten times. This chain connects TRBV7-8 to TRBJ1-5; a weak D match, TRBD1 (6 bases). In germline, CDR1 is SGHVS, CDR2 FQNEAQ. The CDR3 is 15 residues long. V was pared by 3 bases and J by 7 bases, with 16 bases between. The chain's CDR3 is CASSLRRAGDQPQHF. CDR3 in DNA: TGTGCCAGCAGCTTGAGGAGGGCAGGGGACCAGCCCCAGCATTTT.

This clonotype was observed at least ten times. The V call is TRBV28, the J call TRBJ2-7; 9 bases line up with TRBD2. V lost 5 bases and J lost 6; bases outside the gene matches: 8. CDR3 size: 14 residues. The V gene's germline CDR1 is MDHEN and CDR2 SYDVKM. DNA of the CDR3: TGTGCCAGCAGTCCCTTAGCGGGAGTAGGCGAGCAGTACTTC. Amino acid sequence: CASSPLAGVGEQYF.

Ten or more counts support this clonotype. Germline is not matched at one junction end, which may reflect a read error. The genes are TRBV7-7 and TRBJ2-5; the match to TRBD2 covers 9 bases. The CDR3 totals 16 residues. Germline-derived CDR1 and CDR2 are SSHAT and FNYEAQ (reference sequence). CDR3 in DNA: TGTGCTAGCAGCCCCAATCGGCGGGGGGGCCAAGAGACCCAGTACTTC. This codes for CASSPNRRGGQETQYF.

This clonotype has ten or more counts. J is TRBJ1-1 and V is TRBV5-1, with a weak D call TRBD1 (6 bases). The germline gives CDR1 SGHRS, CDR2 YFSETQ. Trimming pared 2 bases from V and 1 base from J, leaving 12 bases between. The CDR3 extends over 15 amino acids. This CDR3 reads CASSLRSTGNTEAFF. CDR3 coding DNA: TGCGCCAGCAGCTTAAGATCGACAGGGAACACTGAAGCTTTCTTT.

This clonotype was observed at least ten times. The CDR3 region is CASSFQGSRNTEAFF. The CDR3 DNA follows: TGTGCCAGCAGTTTTCAGGGGTCAAGGAACACTGAAGCTTTCTTT. This chain links TRBV12-3 or TRBV12-4 with TRBJ1-1; perhaps TRBD1 as D (6 bases). The CDR3 is made up of 15 amino acids. With 3 bases removed from V and 1 base from J, the gap between germline ends came to 12 bases.

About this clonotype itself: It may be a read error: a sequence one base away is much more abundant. Written as DNA, the CDR3 is TGTGCCTGGAGTCGGCTCTACGAGCAGCACTTC. Its protein is CAWSRLYEQHF. The gene calls are TRBV30 and TRBJ2-7, with D hard to call. The CDR3 has 11 amino acids. In germline, CDR1 is GTSNPN, CDR2 SVGIG (reference sequence).

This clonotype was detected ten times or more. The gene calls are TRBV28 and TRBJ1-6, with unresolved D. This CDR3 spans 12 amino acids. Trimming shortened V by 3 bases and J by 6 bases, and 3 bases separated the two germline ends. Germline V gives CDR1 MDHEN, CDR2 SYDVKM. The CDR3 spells CASSFRNSPLHF. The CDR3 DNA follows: TGTGCCAGCAGTTTTCGTAATTCACCCCTCCACTTT.

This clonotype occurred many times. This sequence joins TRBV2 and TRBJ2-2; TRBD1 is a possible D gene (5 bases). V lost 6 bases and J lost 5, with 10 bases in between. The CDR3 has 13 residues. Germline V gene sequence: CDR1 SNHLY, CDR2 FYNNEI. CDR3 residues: CASRQGGTGELFF. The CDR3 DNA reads TGTGCCAGCAGGCAGGGTGGTACCGGGGAGCTGTTTTTT.

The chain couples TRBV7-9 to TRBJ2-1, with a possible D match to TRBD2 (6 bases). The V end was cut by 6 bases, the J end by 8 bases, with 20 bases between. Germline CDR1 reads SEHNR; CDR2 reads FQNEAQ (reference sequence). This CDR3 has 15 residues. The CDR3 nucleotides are TGTGCCAGCAGAGTGTGGCGGGGCAAACGGGATGAGCAGTTCTTC. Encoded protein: CASRVWRGKRDEQFF.

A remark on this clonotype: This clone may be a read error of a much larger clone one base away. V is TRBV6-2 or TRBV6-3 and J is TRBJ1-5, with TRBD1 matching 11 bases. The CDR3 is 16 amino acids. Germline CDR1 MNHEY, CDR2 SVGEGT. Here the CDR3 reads CTSSRGQGAHNQPQHF. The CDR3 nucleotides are TGTACCAGCAGTCGCGGACAGGGGGCCCATAATCAGCCCCAGCATTTT.